The 9 T cell receptor beta chains listed next were all sequenced from one sample in a study of cytomegalovirus exposure and HLA in healthy donors. PCR used 60 Vbeta primers and 13 Jbeta primers. TCRdb's table, derived via immunoSEQ multiplex PCR, lists solely in-frame clones and lacks some. The table lists over 120,000 clones, around 75% of them singletons. The source material was PBMCs. The receptors were sampled from a woman in her 30s in good health and CMV-seronegative.

The chain uses TRBV5-1 and TRBJ2-2, with 7 bases matching TRBD1. Losses at the gene ends were 3 bases for V and 5 bases for J; bases not matched to a gene: 7. CDR1 is SGHRS, CDR2 YFSETQ, per germline. The CDR3 is made up of 15 amino acids. The CDR3 region is CASSSDTQGTGELFF. The CDR3 bases are TGCGCCAGCAGCTCTGATACACAGGGGACCGGGGAGCTGTTTTTT.

V is TRBV27 and J is TRBJ2-7, with D uncertain. The CDR3 length is 13 residues. Per the germline V gene, CDR1 is MNHEY and CDR2 is SMNVEV (reference sequence). V lost 3 bases, J lost 2 bases, and 8 bases lay in between. The CDR3 spells CASSLTPAYEQYF. In nucleotides, the CDR3 is TGTGCCAGCAGTTTGACTCCTGCCTACGAGCAGTACTTC.

The chain links TRBV10-3 to TRBJ1-5; D is undetermined. Trimming pared 8 bases from V and 5 bases from J, leaving 13 bases between. Germline CDR1 and CDR2: ENHRY and SYGVKD. The CDR3 is 13 amino acids. CDR3 coding DNA: TGTGCCATCGGGCGGGGATCGGATCAGCCCCAGCATTTT. It encodes CAIGRGSDQPQHF.

V is TRBV7-9 and J is TRBJ2-3; the match to TRBD1 covers 7 bases. Germline lookup yields CDR1 SEHNR and CDR2 FQNEAQ (reference sequence). The CDR3 loop spans 16 amino acids. V was pared by 6 bases and J by 1 base, with 10 bases of the junction left unmatched. The CDR3 region has the DNA TGTGCCAGCAGTTCCGGGACCCAGGGGGGCACAGATACGCAGTATTTT. It is translated as CASSSGTQGGTDTQYF. The variable domain in full, with the rest retrieved from reference TRBV7-9 and TRBJ2-3, is DTGVSQNPRHKITKRGQNVTFRCDPISEHNRLYWYRQTLGQGPEFLTYFQNEAQLEKSRLLSDRFSAERPKGSFSTLEIQRTEQGDSAMYLCASSSGTQGGTDTQYFGPGTRLTVL.

V and J are TRBV7-2 and TRBJ2-5; 10 bases fit TRBD1. The J call is doubtful: the DNA matches TRBJ2-7 better. Germline V gives CDR1 SGHTA, CDR2 FQGNSA. This CDR3 comprises 14 residues. This CDR3 reads CASRRTGGKYEQYF. The CDR3 DNA is TGTGCCAGCAGACGGACAGGGGGAAAGTACGAGCAGTACTTC.

The chain links TRBV9 to TRBJ1-1; 9 bases are shared with TRBD1. CDR1 is SGDLS, CDR2 YYNGEE, per germline. The CDR3 extends over 14 amino acids. V lost 4 bases to trimming and J lost 2 bases; unmatched junction nucleotides: 3. CDR3 sequence (DNA): TGTGCCAGCAGCCCTACAGGGGGCAACACTGAAGCTTTCTTT. It codes for CASSPTGGNTEAFF.

This chain connects TRBV29-1 to TRBJ2-7, with 11 bases lining up with TRBD2. The V gene's germline CDR1 is SQVTM and CDR2 ANQGSEA. The CDR3 consists of 15 residues. J was trimmed by 2 bases and V by 6 bases; bases with no gene match: 9. Here the CDR3 DNA reads TGCAGCGTCTGGGGGACTAGCGGTGATGCCTACGAGCAGTACTTC. Encoded protein: CSVWGTSGDAYEQYF.

The CDR3 sequence: CASSQEENTGSYNQPQHF. CDR3 nucleotide sequence: TGCGCCAGCAGCCAAGAAGAAAACACAGGGTCGTACAATCAGCCCCAGCATTTT. The chain couples TRBV4-1 to TRBJ1-5; D is perhaps TRBD1 (6 bases). CDR3 length: 18 amino acids. The germline CDR1 and CDR2 sequences are MGHRA and YSYEKL. Trimming removed 0 bases at V and 3 bases at J, with 18 bases between.

The chain combines TRBV11-2 with TRBJ2-3, with a weak D call TRBD2 (5 bases). There are 14 residues in the CDR3. The V gene lost 5 bases and the J gene lost 0 bases, with 9 bases spanning the gap. Germline V lookup: CDR1 SGHAT, CDR2 FQNNGV. CDR3 protein: CASSGGLSTDTQYF. The CDR3 bases are TGTGCCAGCAGCGGAGGCTTAAGCACAGATACGCAGTATTTT.